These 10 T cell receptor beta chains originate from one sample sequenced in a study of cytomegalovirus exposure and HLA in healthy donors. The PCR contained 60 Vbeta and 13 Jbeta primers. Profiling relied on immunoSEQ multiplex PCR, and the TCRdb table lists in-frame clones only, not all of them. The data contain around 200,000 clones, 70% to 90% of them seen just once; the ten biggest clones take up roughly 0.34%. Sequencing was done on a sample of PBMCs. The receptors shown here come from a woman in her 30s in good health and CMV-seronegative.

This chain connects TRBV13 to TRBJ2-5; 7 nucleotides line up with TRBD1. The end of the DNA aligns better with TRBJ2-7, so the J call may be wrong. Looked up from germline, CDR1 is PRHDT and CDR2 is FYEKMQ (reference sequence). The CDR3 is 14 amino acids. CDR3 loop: CASSAYRGTYEQYF. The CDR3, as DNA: TGTGCCAGCAGCGCATACAGGGGAACCTACGAGCAGTACTTC.

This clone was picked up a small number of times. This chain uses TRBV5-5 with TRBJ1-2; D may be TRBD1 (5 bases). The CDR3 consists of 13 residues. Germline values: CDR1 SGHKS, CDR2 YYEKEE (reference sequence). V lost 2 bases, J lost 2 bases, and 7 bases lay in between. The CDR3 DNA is TGTGCCAGCAGCTTACGGGGGAACTATGGCTACACCTTC. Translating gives CASSLRGNYGYTF.

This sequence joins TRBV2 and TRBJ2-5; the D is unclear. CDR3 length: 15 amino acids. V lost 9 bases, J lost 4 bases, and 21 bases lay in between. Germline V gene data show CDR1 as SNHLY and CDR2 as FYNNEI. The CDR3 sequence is CASLGPGQPGETQYF. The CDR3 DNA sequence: TGTGCCAGTCTGGGTCCAGGTCAGCCAGGAGAGACCCAGTACTTC.

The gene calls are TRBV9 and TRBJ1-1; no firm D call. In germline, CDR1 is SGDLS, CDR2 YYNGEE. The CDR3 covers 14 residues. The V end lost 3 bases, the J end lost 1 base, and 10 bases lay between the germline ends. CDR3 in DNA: TGTGCCAGCAGCGGCGGGAACCGGAACACTGAAGCTTTCTTT. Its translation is CASSGGNRNTEAFF.

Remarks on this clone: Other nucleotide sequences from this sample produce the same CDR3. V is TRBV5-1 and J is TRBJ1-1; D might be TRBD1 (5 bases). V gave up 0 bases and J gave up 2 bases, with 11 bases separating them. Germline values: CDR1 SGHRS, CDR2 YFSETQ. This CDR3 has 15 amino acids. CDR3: CASSLEAGLNTEAFF. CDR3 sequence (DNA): TGCGCCAGCAGCTTGGAGGCAGGGCTTAACACTGAAGCTTTCTTT.

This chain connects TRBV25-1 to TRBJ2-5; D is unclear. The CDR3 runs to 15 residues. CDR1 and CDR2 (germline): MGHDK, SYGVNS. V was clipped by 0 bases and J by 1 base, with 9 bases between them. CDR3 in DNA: TGTGCCAGCAGTGAATATGAAGAGATCCAAGAGACCCAGTACTTC. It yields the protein CASSEYEEIQETQYF.

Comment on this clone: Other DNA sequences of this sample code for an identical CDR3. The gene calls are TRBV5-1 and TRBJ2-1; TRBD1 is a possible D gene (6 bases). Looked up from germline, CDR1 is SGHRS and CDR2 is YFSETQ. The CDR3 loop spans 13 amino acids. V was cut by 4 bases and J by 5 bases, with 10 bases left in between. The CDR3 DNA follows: TGCGCCAGCAGCGTAGGACAGAACAATGAGCAGTTCTTC. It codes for CASSVGQNNEQFF.

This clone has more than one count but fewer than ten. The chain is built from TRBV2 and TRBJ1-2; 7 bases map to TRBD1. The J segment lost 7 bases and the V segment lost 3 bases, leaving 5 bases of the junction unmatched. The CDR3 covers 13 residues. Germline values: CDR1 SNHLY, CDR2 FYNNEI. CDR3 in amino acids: CASSEEGAGGYTF. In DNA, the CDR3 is TGTGCCAGCAGTGAGGAGGGGGCTGGTGGCTACACCTTC.

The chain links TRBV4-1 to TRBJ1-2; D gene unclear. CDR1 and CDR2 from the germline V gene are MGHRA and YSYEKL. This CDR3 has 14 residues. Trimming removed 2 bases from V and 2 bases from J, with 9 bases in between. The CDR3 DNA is TGCGCCAGCAGCCAAACCAGGCTAAACTATGGCTACACCTTC. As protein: CASSQTRLNYGYTF.

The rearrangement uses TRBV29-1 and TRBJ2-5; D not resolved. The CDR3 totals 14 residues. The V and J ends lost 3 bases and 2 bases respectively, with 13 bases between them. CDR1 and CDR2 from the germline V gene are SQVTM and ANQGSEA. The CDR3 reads CSVEVMEKQETQYF. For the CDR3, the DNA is TGCAGCGTTGAGGTGATGGAGAAACAAGAGACCCAGTACTTC.